One sample yielded the 30 T cell receptor beta chains listed below, sequenced in a study of blood T cell repertoires in COVID-19 (dated by TCRdb to 2020 to 2021). The method behind the library was the immunoSEQ multiplex PCR assay. TCRdb retrieved this table from immuneACCESS and kept in-frame rearrangements only. Not all clones are present; in checked studies, unresolved V genes account for under half, and no reason is known for the remainder. The sample table lists some 140,000 clones, more than 65% of them with a count of one. The ten most abundant clones make up around 13% of the sample. The specimen was peripheral blood. The receptors originated from a man older than 75 with acute or convalescent COVID-19.

V is TRBV28 and J is TRBJ1-2; D not certain. The ends were cut back, 11 bases at V and 8 bases at J, with 15 bases in the middle. The length of the CDR3 is 11 residues. Germline CDR1 is MDHEN and CDR2 is SYDVKM. CDR3 loop: CASRGAGGYTF. CDR3 in DNA: TGTGCCTCCCGTGGCGCGGGGGGCTACACCTTC.

J is TRBJ2-1 and V is TRBV27, with D possibly matching TRBD2 (5 bases). The CDR3 loop spans 15 amino acids. Germline V gene lookup returns CDR1 MNHEY and CDR2 SMNVEV (reference sequence). V gave up 1 base and J gave up 0 bases, with 7 bases separating them. CDR3 sequence reads: CASSLLGSSYNEQFF. The CDR3 DNA sequence: TGTGCCAGCAGTTTATTGGGGAGCTCCTACAATGAGCAGTTCTTC.

A single count supports this clone. The chain links TRBV7-2 to TRBJ2-7, with D possibly TRBD2 on 5 matching bases. Germline values: CDR1 SGHTA, CDR2 FQGNSA. The germline V and J ends were trimmed by 3 bases and 7 bases, with 13 bases remaining between them. CDR3 length equals 13 residues. In nucleotides, the CDR3 is TGTGCCAGCAGCTTCCCCGCGCCGGGGGAGCAGTACTTC. Protein: CASSFPAPGEQYF.

CDR3 DNA sequence: TGTGCCAGCAGACGAGGCACTGAAGCTTTCTTT. Translating it yields CASRRGTEAFF. The gene calls are TRBV28 and TRBJ1-1; D call uncertain. The CDR3 has 11 amino acids. Germline-derived CDR1 and CDR2 are MDHEN and SYDVKM. The ends were cut back, 6 bases at V and 4 bases at J, with 6 bases in the middle.

The chain recombines TRBV7-3 with TRBJ1-6; 10 bases match TRBD1. J lost 5 bases, V lost 0 bases, and 7 bases had no gene match. Germline CDR1 reads SGHTA; CDR2 reads FQGTGA. The CDR3 consists of 18 residues. The CDR3 loop is CASSLTGPGQGDNSPLHF. CDR3 coding DNA: TGTGCCAGCAGCTTAACGGGGCCCGGACAGGGGGATAATTCACCCCTCCACTTT. Drawing the rest from reference TRBV7-3 and TRBJ1-6, the complete variable domain is GAGVSQTPSNKVTEKGKYVELRCDPISGHTALYWYRQSLGQGPEFLIYFQGTGAADDSGLPNDRFFAVRPEGSVSTLKIQRTERGDSAVYLCASSLTGPGQGDNSPLHFGNGTRLTVT.

This clone came up a few times. V usage is TRBV28 and J usage is TRBJ1-4, with D perhaps matching TRBD1 (5 bases). Trimming took off 0 bases at V and 8 bases at J, with 16 bases between the two ends. Germline values: CDR1 MDHEN, CDR2 SYDVKM. The CDR3 is 16 residues long. The CDR3 reads CASSLWGRGVGEKLFF. The CDR3 nucleotides are TGTGCCAGCAGTTTATGGGGGCGCGGGGTTGGGGAAAAACTGTTTTTT.

The V gene is TRBV2, the J gene TRBJ1-4; 7 bases map to TRBD1. Germline V gene lookup returns CDR1 SNHLY and CDR2 FYNNEI. This CDR3 is 14 amino acids long. The V segment lost 5 bases and the J segment 8 bases; nucleotides outside the gene matches: 8. Written as DNA, the CDR3 is TGTGCCAGCAGTCCATACAGGGGTGGCGAAAAACTGTTTTTT. Protein: CASSPYRGGEKLFF. The full variable domain, its missing parts supplied by reference TRBV2 and TRBJ1-4, is EPEVTQTPSHQVTQMGQEVILRCVPISNHLYFYWYRQILGQKVEFLVSFYNNEISEKSEIFDDQFSVERPDGSNFTLKIRSTKLEDSAMYFCASSPYRGGEKLFFGSGTQLSVL.

This chain uses TRBV9 with TRBJ2-3; maybe TRBD1 (5 bases). This CDR3 is built from 19 residues. The V gene lost 4 bases and the J gene lost 0 bases, with 24 bases spanning the gap. Germline V gives CDR1 SGDLS, CDR2 YYNGEE. The CDR3 DNA is TGTGCCAGCAGCCCCCAGCCGGCGGCAGGACACACTAGCACAGATACGCAGTATTTT. Translation: CASSPQPAAGHTSTDTQYF.

J is TRBJ2-7 and V is TRBV6-5; 7 nucleotides match TRBD1. Germline CDR1 reads MNHEY; CDR2 reads SVGAGI. The CDR3 covers 14 residues. With V trimmed by 5 bases and J by 4 bases, 8 bases remained unmatched. The CDR3 DNA reads TGTGCCAGCAGTCCCGGGACAGAACCTTACGAGCAGTACTTC. This translates into CASSPGTEPYEQYF.

In its sample, this clone was seen a few times. The chain combines TRBV2 with TRBJ1-6, with TRBD1 matching over 7 bases. Germline CDR1 and CDR2: SNHLY and FYNNEI. The CDR3 extends over 15 amino acids. The V gene end was trimmed by 4 bases and the J gene end by 8 bases; junction bases not matched to a gene: 8. Here the CDR3 DNA reads TGTGCCAGCAGTGTAAAAGGGGGCCGTGATTCACCCCTCCACTTT. Its protein is CASSVKGGRDSPLHF.

This clone came up once. This chain joins TRBV6-2 or TRBV6-3 and TRBJ1-1; D is unclear. The CDR3 length is 11 residues. CDR1 MNHEY and CDR2 SVGEGT come from the germline V gene. The ends were cut back, 5 bases at V and 7 bases at J, with 8 bases in the middle. The CDR3 coding sequence is TGTGCCAGCAGTGAGAGGAGTGAAGCTTTCTTT. It encodes CASSERSEAFF.

This chain uses TRBV7-8 with TRBJ1-5, with D maybe TRBD1 (6 bases). CDR3 size: 16 residues. Trimming removed 4 bases from V and 1 base from J, with 14 bases in between. Germline V lookup: CDR1 SGHVS, CDR2 FQNEAQ. The CDR3 DNA reads TGTGCCAGCAGCTCAACCTACAGGGTGAGCAATCAGCCCCAGCATTTT. Protein: CASSSTYRVSNQPQHF.

The V and J genes are TRBV5-1 and TRBJ2-1; no clear D. The CDR3 runs to 14 residues. Germline V gene sequence: CDR1 SGHRS, CDR2 YFSETQ. V shed 2 bases and J shed 0 bases, with 6 bases lying between them. The CDR3 region has the DNA TGCGCCAGCAGCTTTTTGAGCTCCTACAATGAGCAGTTCTTC. As protein: CASSFLSSYNEQFF.

The table lists this clone with many counts. The chain has TRBV3-1 (or the pseudogene TRBV3-2) and TRBJ1-3; 7 nucleotides line up with TRBD1. The ends lost 5 bases at V and 3 bases at J; junction bases unmatched: 4. The germline V gene encodes CDR1 LGHDT and CDR2 YNNKEL (reference sequence). The CDR3 covers 14 residues. CDR3 sequence (DNA): TGTGCCAGCAGCAACAGGGGAAGTGGAAACACCATATATTTT. Translation gives CASSNRGSGNTIYF.

This clone was recorded once. J is TRBJ1-2 and V is TRBV11-2, with 7 positions matching TRBD1. Per the germline V gene, CDR1 is SGHAT and CDR2 is FQNNGV. V gave up 5 bases and J gave up 2 bases; unmatched junction bases: 5. This CDR3 region has 14 residues. DNA of the CDR3: TGTGCCAGCAGCCGGGACAGACTAAACTATGGCTACACCTTC. Amino acid sequence: CASSRDRLNYGYTF.

This sequence joins TRBV4-2 and TRBJ1-6, with TRBD1 identical over 9 bases. The CDR3 sequence is 16 residues long. Trimming removed 1 base from V and 9 bases from J; junction bases left unmatched: 7. Germline values: CDR1 LGHNA, CDR2 YNFKEQ. The CDR3 DNA sequence: TGTGCCAGCAGCCAAGTTCAACAGGGGGCAGGTTCACCCCTCCACTTT. Translated: CASSQVQQGAGSPLHF.

The chain recombines TRBV7-9 with TRBJ2-5, with a tentative D call TRBD2 (5 bases). From germline, CDR1 is SEHNR and CDR2 FQNEAQ (reference sequence). The CDR3 covers 16 residues. V lost 5 bases and J 13 bases, leaving 29 bases between the germline ends. The CDR3 protein is CASSPNTGPLTRGPYF. CDR3 nucleotides: TGTGCCAGCAGCCCAAATACCGGGCCTTTGACCCGCGGGCCGTACTTC.

The rearrangement joins TRBV29-1 to TRBJ2-5, with 9 bases identical to TRBD2. Germline V CDR1 and CDR2: SQVTM, ANQGSEA. Trimming at V came to 6 bases and at J to 1 base, leaving 9 bases not matched to a gene. CDR3 length equals 15 residues. The DNA for the CDR3 is TGCAGCGTCCGGAGGCGACTAGCGGCCCAAGAGACCCAGTACTTC. It specifies CSVRRRLAAQETQYF. Full variable domain (missing parts from reference TRBV29-1 and TRBJ2-5): SAVISQKPSRDICQRGTSLTIQCQVDSQVTMMFWYRQQPGQSLTLIATANQGSEATYESGFVIDKFPISRPNLTFSTLTVSNMSPEDSSIYLCSVRRRLAAQETQYFGPGTRLLVL.

This clone was found a few times. The V call is TRBV21-1, the J call TRBJ1-2; TRBD1 reflects the table's D call only, with no check against the DNA. TRBV21-1 is designated a pseudogene. This CDR3 region has 14 residues. CDR3 DNA sequence: TGTGCCAGCAGCAAATGCTCAGGGCCCCCTGGCTACACCTTC. The encoded protein is CASSKCSGPPGYTF.

The chain employs TRBV28 and TRBJ1-1, with D tentatively TRBD1 (6 bases). V dropped 4 bases and J dropped 0 bases, with 12 bases sitting between them. This CDR3 comprises 15 residues. Germline assignment: CDR1 MDHEN and CDR2 SYDVKM. CDR3: CASSSQGILNTEAFF. The CDR3 DNA is TGTGCCAGCAGTTCTCAGGGGATCTTGAACACTGAAGCTTTCTTT.

The rearrangement joins TRBV2 to TRBJ2-7; D might be TRBD2 (7 bases). CDR3 length: 15 amino acids. V shed 3 bases and J shed 2 bases, with 14 bases lying between them. Per the germline V gene, CDR1 is SNHLY and CDR2 is FYNNEI. Here the CDR3 DNA reads TGTGCCAGCAGTGAGGGGGGGACATTTCCCTACGAGCAGTACTTC. Its protein product is CASSEGGTFPYEQYF.

V usage is TRBV4-2 and J usage is TRBJ1-5; 7 positions agree with TRBD1. The CDR3 contains 17 residues. Germline lookup yields CDR1 LGHNA and CDR2 YNFKEQ. Trimming took 4 bases from V and 0 from J; bases not matched to a gene: 9. CDR3 sequence (DNA): TGTGCCAGCAGCCCTAATCGAGGGGGCAGTAGCAATCAGCCCCAGCATTTT. Translating gives CASSPNRGGSSNQPQHF.

V gene TRBV19 combines with J gene TRBJ2-1; TRBD2 is a possible D gene (6 bases). Trimming stripped 3 bases from V and 7 bases from J, with 22 bases between. Germline V gives CDR1 LNHDA, CDR2 SQIVND (reference sequence). The CDR3 has 17 residues. The CDR3 sequence: CASSMIAAPGETNEQFF. As DNA, the CDR3 is TGTGCCAGTAGTATGATCGCGGCCCCGGGGGAGACAAATGAGCAGTTCTTC. The full variable domain, in which reference TRBV19 and TRBJ2-1 provide the parts outside the CDR3, is DGGITQSPKYLFRKEGQNVTLSCEQNLNHDAMYWYRQDPGQGLRLIYYSQIVNDFQKGDIAEGYSVSREKKESFPLTVTSAQKNPTAFYLCASSMIAAPGETNEQFFGPGTRLTVL.

Here the CDR3 DNA reads TGTGCCAGCACGCAGACAGGGGTGGTGTACGAGCAGTACTTC. This encodes CASTQTGVVYEQYF. V and J are TRBV5-5 and TRBJ2-7, with TRBD1 matching 8 bases. The CDR3 has 14 residues. With 6 bases clipped from V and 4 bases from J, the junction kept 9 bases outside the gene matches. The germline V gene has CDR1 SGHKS and CDR2 YYEKEE (reference sequence).

The rearrangement links TRBV24-1 to TRBJ2-2, with 10 bases matching TRBD1. This CDR3 contains 17 residues. Germline V gene sequence: CDR1 KGHDR, CDR2 SFDVKD. With 3 bases clipped from V and 3 bases from J, the junction kept 6 bases outside the gene matches. The CDR3 region has the DNA TGTGCCACCAGTGATACTCGACAGGGGGCGGACACCGGGGAGCTGTTTTTT. This gives the protein CATSDTRQGADTGELFF.

This rearrangement joins TRBV30 to TRBJ1-4; D is possibly TRBD1 (5 bases). The V gene's germline CDR1 is GTSNPN and CDR2 SVGIG (reference sequence). This CDR3 has 15 residues. Trimming removed 3 bases from V and 0 bases from J, with 11 bases in between. CDR3 protein: CAWSSQGPTNEKLFF. In nucleotides, the CDR3 is TGTGCCTGGAGCTCTCAGGGTCCAACTAATGAAAAACTGTTTTTT.

The chain recombines TRBV5-1 with TRBJ2-3; the match to TRBD2 covers 9 bases. This CDR3 is 16 amino acids long. V dropped 0 bases and J dropped 4; count of bases not matched to a gene: 6. From germline, CDR1 is SGHRS and CDR2 YFSETQ. This chain's CDR3 is CASSLEGGGAPDTQYF. The CDR3 bases are TGCGCCAGCAGCTTGGAGGGCGGGGGGGCTCCAGATACGCAGTATTTT.

This chain uses TRBV6-1 with TRBJ2-5, with unresolved D. The CDR3 runs 13 residues. The germline V gene has CDR1 MNHNS and CDR2 SASEGT. Deletions cut 2 bases from V and 4 bases from J, with 8 bases between. The CDR3 here is CASSERLSETQYF. The CDR3 bases are TGTGCCAGCAGTGAACGGTTGTCAGAGACCCAGTACTTC.

This clone occurred once. The chain has TRBV29-1 and TRBJ2-3, with D possibly TRBD2 on 5 matching bases. The CDR3 is made up of 15 amino acids. The ends were cut back, 1 base at V and 0 bases at J, with 11 bases in the middle. In germline, CDR1 is SQVTM, CDR2 ANQGSEA. The CDR3 region has the DNA TGCAGCGTTGAAGCCCCCGGGGTGAGCACAGATACGCAGTATTTT. This sequence encodes CSVEAPGVSTDTQYF.

The chain joins TRBV29-1 to TRBJ2-7; 11 bases match TRBD1. V trimming: 6 bases; J trimming: 0 bases; junction bases outside the gene matches: 4. This CDR3 contains 14 residues. Germline values: CDR1 SQVTM, CDR2 ANQGSEA. The CDR3 sequence: CSVPGTGGSYEQYF. The CDR3 DNA sequence: TGCAGCGTGCCCGGGACAGGGGGCTCCTACGAGCAGTACTTC.